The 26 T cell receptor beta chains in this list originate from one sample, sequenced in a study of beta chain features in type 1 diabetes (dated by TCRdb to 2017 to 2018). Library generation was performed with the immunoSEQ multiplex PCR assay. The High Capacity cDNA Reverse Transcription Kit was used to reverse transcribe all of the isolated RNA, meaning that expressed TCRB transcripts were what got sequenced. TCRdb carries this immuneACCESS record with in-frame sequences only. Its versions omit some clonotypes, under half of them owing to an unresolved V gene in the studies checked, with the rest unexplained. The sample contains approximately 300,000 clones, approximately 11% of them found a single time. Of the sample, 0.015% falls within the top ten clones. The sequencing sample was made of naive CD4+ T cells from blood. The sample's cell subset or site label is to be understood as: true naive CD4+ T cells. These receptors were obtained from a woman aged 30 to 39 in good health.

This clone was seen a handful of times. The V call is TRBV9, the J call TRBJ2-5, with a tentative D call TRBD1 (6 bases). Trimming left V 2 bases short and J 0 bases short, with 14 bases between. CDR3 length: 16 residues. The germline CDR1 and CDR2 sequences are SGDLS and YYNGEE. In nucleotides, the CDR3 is TGTGCCAGCAGCGTTGGCACAGGGTGGAACCAAGAGACCCAGTACTTC. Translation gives CASSVGTGWNQETQYF.

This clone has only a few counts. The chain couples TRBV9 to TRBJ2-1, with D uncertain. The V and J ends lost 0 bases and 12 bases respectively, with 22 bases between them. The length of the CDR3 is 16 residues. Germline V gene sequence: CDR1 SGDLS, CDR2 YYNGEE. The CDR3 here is CASSVAAAFPNVRQFF. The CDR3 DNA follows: TGTGCCAGCAGCGTAGCGGCGGCATTCCCAAACGTTCGGCAGTTCTTC.

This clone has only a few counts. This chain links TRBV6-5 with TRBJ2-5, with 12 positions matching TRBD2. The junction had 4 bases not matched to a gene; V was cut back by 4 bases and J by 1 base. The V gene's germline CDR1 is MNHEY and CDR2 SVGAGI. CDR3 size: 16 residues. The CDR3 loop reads CASSSGLAGIQETQYF. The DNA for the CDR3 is TGTGCCAGCAGTTCAGGACTAGCGGGAATCCAAGAGACCCAGTACTTC.

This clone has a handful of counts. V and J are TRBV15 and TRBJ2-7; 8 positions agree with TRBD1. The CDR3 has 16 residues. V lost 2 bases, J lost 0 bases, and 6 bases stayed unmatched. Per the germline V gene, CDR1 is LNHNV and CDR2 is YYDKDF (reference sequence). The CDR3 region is CATSRSGGLNSYEQYF. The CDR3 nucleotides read TGTGCCACCAGCAGATCAGGGGGCTTGAACTCCTACGAGCAGTACTTC.

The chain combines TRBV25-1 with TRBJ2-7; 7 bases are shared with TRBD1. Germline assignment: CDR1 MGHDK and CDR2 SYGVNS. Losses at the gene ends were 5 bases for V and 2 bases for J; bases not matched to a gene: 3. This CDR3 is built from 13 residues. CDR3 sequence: CASSRQGAYEQYF. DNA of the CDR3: TGTGCCAGCAGTCGGCAGGGGGCCTACGAGCAGTACTTC.

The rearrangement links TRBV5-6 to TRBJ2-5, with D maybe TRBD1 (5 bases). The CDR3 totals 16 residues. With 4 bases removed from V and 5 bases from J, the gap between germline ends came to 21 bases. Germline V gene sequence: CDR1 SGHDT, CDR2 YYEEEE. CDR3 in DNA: TGTGCCAGCAGCCTTTATTCGTGGGGCCAAGGGGAGACCCAGTACTTC. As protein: CASSLYSWGQGETQYF.

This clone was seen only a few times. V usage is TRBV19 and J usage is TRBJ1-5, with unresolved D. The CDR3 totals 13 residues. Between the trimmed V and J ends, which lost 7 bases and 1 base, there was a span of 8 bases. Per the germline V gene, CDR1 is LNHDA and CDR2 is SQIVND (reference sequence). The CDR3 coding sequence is TGTGCCAGTACCCCCCTCAGCAATCAGCCCCAGCATTTT. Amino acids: CASTPLSNQPQHF.

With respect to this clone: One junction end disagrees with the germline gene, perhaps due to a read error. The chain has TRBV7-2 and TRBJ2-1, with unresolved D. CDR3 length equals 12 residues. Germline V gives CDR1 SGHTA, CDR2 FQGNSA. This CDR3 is CASSQTTHEQFF. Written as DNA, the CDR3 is TGCGCCAGCAGCCAAACTACCCATGAGCAGTTCTTC.

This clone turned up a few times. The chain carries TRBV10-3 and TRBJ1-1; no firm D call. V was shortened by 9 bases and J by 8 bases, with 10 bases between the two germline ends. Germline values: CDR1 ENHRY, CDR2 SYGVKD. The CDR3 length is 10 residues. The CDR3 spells CAIGEAEAFF. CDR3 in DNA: TGTGCCATAGGCGAGGCCGAAGCTTTCTTT.

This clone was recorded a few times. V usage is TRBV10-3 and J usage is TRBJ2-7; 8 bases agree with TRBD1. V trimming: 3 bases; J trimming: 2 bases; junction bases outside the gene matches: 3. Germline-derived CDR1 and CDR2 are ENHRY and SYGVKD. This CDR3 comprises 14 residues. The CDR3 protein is CAISDDRGAYEQYF. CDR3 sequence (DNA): TGTGCCATCAGTGATGACAGGGGCGCCTACGAGCAGTACTTC.

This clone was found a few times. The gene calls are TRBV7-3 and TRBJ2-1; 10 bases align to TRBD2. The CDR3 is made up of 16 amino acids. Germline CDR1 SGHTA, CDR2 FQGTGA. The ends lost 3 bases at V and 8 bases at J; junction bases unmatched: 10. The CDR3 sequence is CASSLTGTSEVDEQFF. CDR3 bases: TGTGCCAGCAGCTTGACCGGGACTAGCGAGGTCGATGAGCAGTTCTTC. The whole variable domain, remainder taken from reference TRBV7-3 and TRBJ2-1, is GAGVSQTPSNKVTEKGKYVELRCDPISGHTALYWYRQSLGQGPEFLIYFQGTGAADDSGLPNDRFFAVRPEGSVSTLKIQRTERGDSAVYLCASSLTGTSEVDEQFFGPGTRLTVL.

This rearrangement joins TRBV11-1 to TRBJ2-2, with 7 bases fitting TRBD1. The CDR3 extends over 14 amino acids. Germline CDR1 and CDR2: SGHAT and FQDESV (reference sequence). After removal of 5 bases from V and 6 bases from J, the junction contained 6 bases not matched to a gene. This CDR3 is CASSPPQGAGELFF. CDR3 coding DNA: TGTGCCAGCAGCCCACCCCAGGGGGCCGGGGAGCTGTTTTTT.

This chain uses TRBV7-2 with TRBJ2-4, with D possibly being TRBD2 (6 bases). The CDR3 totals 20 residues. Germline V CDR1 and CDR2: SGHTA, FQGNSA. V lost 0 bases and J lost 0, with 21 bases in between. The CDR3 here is CASSLALVAGTRLAKNIQYF. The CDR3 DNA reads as TGTGCCAGCAGCTTAGCGTTAGTGGCGGGAACACGGCTAGCCAAAAACATTCAGTACTTC.

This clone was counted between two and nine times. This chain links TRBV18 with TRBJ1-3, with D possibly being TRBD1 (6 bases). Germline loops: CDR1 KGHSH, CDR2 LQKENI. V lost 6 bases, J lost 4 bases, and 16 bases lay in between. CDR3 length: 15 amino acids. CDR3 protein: CASSQQGISGNTIYF. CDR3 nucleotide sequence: TGTGCCAGCTCGCAGCAGGGGATATCAGGAAACACCATATATTTT.

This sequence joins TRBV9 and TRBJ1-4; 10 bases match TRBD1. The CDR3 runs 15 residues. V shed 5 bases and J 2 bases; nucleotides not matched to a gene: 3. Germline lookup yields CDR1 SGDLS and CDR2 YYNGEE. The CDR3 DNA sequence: TGTGCCAGCAGTCGGACAGGGGGGACTAATGAAAAACTGTTTTTT. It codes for CASSRTGGTNEKLFF. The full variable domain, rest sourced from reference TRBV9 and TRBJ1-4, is DSGVTQTPKHLITATGQRVTLRCSPRSGDLSVYWYQQSLDQGLQFLIQYYNGEERAKGNILERFSAQQFPDLHSELNLSSLELGDSALYFCASSRTGGTNEKLFFGSGTQLSVL.

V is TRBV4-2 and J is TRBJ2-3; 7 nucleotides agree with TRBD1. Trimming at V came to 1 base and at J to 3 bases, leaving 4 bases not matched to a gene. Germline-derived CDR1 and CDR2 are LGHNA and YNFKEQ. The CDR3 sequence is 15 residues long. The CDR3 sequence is CASSQVQGVTDTQYF. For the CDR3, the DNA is TGTGCCAGCAGCCAAGTCCAGGGGGTAACAGATACGCAGTATTTT.

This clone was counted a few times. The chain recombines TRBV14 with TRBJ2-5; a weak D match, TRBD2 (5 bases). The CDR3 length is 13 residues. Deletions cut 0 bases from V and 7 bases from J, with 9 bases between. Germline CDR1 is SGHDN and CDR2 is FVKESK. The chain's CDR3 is CASSQDVRGTQYF. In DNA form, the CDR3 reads TGTGCCAGCAGCCAAGATGTCCGGGGGACCCAGTACTTC.

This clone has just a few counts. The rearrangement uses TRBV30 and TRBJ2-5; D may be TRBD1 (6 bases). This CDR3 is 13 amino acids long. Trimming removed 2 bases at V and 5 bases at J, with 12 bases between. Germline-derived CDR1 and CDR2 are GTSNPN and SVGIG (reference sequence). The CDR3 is CAWSYGGWETQYF. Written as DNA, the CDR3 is TGTGCCTGGAGTTATGGGGGCTGGGAGACCCAGTACTTC.

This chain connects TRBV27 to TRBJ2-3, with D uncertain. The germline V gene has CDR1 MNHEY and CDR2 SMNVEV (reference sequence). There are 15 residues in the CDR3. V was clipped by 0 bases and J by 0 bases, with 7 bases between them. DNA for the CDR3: TGTGCCAGCAGTTTATCGGTAGTAAGCACAGATACGCAGTATTTT. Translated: CASSLSVVSTDTQYF.

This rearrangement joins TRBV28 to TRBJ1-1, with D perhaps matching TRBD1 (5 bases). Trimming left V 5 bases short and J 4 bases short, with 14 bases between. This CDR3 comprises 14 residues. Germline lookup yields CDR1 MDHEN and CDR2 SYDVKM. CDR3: CASSIDSAGTEAFF. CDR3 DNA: TGTGCCAGCAGTATCGACAGCGCCGGCACTGAAGCTTTCTTT.

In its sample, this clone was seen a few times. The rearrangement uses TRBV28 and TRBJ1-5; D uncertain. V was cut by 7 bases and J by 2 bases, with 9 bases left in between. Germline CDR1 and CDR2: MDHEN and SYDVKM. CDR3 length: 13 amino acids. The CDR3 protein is CASTLLGNQPQHF. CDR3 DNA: TGTGCCAGCACCCTTCTAGGCAATCAGCCCCAGCATTTT.

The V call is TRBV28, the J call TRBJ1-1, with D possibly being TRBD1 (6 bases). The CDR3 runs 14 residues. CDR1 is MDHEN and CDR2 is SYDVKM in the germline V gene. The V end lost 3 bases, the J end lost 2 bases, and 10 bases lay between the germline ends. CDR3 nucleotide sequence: TGTGCCAGCAGTTTTAGGGGGTCAAACACTGAAGCTTTCTTT. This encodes CASSFRGSNTEAFF.

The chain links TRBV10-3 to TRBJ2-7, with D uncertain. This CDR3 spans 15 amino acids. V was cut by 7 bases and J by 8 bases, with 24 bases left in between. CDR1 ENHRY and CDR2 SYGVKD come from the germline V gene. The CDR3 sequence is CAIKSPSETPLKQYF. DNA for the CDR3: TGTGCCATCAAATCGCCGAGCGAGACCCCTTTGAAGCAGTACTTC.

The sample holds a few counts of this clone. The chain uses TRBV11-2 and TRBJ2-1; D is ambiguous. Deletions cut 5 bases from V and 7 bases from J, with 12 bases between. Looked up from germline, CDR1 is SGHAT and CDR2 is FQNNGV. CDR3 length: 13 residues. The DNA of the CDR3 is TGTGCCAGCAGCCCCGGAGTGACTAATGAGCAGTTCTTC. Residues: CASSPGVTNEQFF.

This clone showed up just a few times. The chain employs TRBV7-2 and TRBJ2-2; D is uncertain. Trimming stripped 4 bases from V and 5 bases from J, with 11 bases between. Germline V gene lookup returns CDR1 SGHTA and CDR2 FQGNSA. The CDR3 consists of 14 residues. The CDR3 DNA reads TGTGCCAGCAGCTATCTAGTGGAGACCGGGGAGCTGTTTTTT. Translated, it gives CASSYLVETGELFF.

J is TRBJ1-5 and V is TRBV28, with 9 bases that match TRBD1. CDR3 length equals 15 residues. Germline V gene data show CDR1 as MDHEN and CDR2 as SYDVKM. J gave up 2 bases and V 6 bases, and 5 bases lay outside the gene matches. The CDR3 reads CASSRDRVGNQPQHF. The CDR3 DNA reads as TGTGCCAGCAGCCGGGACAGGGTCGGCAATCAGCCCCAGCATTTT.